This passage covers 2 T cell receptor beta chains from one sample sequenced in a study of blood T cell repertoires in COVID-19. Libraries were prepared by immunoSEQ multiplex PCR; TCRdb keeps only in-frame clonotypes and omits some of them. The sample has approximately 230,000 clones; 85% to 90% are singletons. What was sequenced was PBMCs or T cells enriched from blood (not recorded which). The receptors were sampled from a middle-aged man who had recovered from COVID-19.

The CDR3 here is CASSLFLDRNYGYTF. For the CDR3, the DNA is TGTGCCAGCAGCTTATTCTTGGACAGGAACTATGGCTACACCTTC. V gene TRBV7-2 combines with J gene TRBJ1-2, with 7 bases identical to TRBD1. The CDR3 sequence is 15 residues long. Germline V gene sequence: CDR1 SGHTA, CDR2 FQGNSA. Losses at the gene ends were 2 bases for V and 2 bases for J; bases not matched to a gene: 5.

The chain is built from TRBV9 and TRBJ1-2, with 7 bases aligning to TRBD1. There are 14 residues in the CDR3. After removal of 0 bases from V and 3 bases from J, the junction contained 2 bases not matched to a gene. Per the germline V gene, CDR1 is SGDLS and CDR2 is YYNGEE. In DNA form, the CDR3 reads TGTGCCAGCAGCGTAGACGACAGGGACTATGGCTACACCTTC. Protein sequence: CASSVDDRDYGYTF.